These 11 T cell receptor beta chains came from one sample sequenced in a study of blood T cells in healthy people across ages. Through a sample-barcoded 5' primer and a J-beta primer mix, a second PCR was run for about 6 to 12 cycles. TCRdb independently ran MiXCR on the 5' RACE reads; one entry per CDR3 protein. Of 1 million or so distinct CDR3 sequences detected, roughly a quarter appear once; the ten largest clones hold around 0.7%. The same data also went into a second study, on T cells of mothers and their children.

The source material was blood. Source of these receptors: a girl aged 2 to 10 in good health.

In this sample, this clonotype turned up a few times. The chain carries TRBV29-1 and TRBJ2-2; D unresolved. This CDR3 is 11 amino acids long. CDR1 SQVTM and CDR2 ANQGSEA come from the germline V gene. Trimming shortened V by 7 bases and J by 6 bases, and 9 bases separated the two germline ends. CDR3: CSGRVAGELFF. The CDR3 region has the DNA TGCAGCGGAAGGGTCGCCGGGGAGCTGTTTTTT.

The chain employs TRBV20-1 and TRBJ2-1; D gene unclear. Trimming left V 5 bases short and J 8 bases short, with 7 bases between. The CDR3 consists of 10 residues. Germline V gene sequence: CDR1 DFQATT, CDR2 SNEGSKA (reference sequence). The CDR3 DNA is TGCAGTGCTGGGGTCGATGAGCAGTTCTTC. Translating it yields CSAGVDEQFF.

This clonotype occurred once. V is TRBV12-3 or TRBV12-4 and J is TRBJ2-5, with a weak D call TRBD2 (5 bases). V shed 2 bases and J shed 1 base, with 14 bases lying between them. CDR3 length: 16 residues. The CDR3, as DNA: TGTGCCAGCAGTTTAACGCTGTCAGCGGCCCAAGAGACCCAGTACTTC. Translating gives CASSLTLSAAQETQYF.

The chain recombines TRBV27 with TRBJ2-3; TRBD1 matches 9 bases. Trimming cost V 5 bases and J 4 bases; bases outside gene matches: 1. The CDR3 has 13 residues. Germline CDR1 is MNHEY and CDR2 is SMNVEV (reference sequence). The CDR3 bases are TGTGCCAGCAGTGACAGGGGGGCAGATACGCAGTATTTT. As protein: CASSDRGADTQYF.

The rearrangement links TRBV6-5 to TRBJ2-5; D is possibly TRBD1 (6 bases). Trimming removed 0 bases at V and 11 bases at J, with 25 bases between. The CDR3 totals 17 residues. CDR1 is MNHEY and CDR2 is SVGAGI in the germline V gene. The CDR3 region is CASSYSLDSPTYLGQYF. CDR3 bases: TGTGCCAGCAGTTACTCTTTGGACAGCCCGACGTATCTCGGGCAGTACTTC.

This chain uses TRBV5-1 with TRBJ2-5, with 12 bases aligning to TRBD2. The DNA end favors TRBJ2-1, so the J call may be wrong. Germline-derived CDR1 and CDR2 are SGHRS and YFSETQ. The CDR3 is 16 residues long. The CDR3 DNA reads as TGCGCCAGCAGCTTGCCACTAGCGGGAGGCAGGAATGAGCAGTTCTTC. It specifies CASSLPLAGGRNEQFF.

This clonotype was found a few times. The V and J genes are TRBV29-1 and TRBJ1-4; D uncertain. The V end lost 5 bases, the J end lost 8 bases, and 12 bases lay between the germline ends. The germline V gene encodes CDR1 SQVTM and CDR2 ANQGSEA. This CDR3 is 12 amino acids long. The CDR3 nucleotides are TGCAGCGTTTGGAGGGTCGGCGAAAAACTGTTTTTT. This codes for CSVWRVGEKLFF. Using reference TRBV29-1 and TRBJ1-4 for the parts outside the CDR3, the full variable domain is SAVISQKPSRDICQRGTSLTIQCQVDSQVTMMFWYRQQPGQSLTLIATANQGSEATYESGFVIDKFPISRPNLTFSTLTVSNMSPEDSSIYLCSVWRVGEKLFFGSGTQLSVL.

This clonotype was seen only a few times. The rearrangement joins TRBV7-9 to TRBJ1-3, with no clear D. V was shortened by 7 bases and J by 1 base, with 11 bases between the two germline ends. Germline V gene data show CDR1 as SEHNR and CDR2 as FQNEAQ (reference sequence). This CDR3 spans 14 amino acids. The CDR3 protein is CASTLLGSGNTIYF. Here the CDR3 DNA reads TGTGCCAGCACCTTGTTGGGATCTGGAAACACCATATATTTT.

The gene calls are TRBV13 and TRBJ2-5; TRBD1 matches at 8 bases. The J call could be wrong; TRBJ2-1 is a better fit for the DNA end. The CDR3 covers 12 residues. CDR1 is PRHDT and CDR2 is FYEKMQ in the germline V gene (reference sequence). The CDR3, as DNA: TGTGCCACCAGACAGGGGTGGGATGAGCAGTTCTTC. It yields the protein CATRQGWDEQFF.

A few counts support this clonotype. The V and J genes are TRBV10-3 and TRBJ1-1; D may be TRBD1 (5 bases). Germline V gene data show CDR1 as ENHRY and CDR2 as SYGVKD. The CDR3 totals 11 residues. The V and J ends lost 10 bases and 5 bases respectively, with 11 bases between them. The CDR3 reads CATVRGTEAFF. The CDR3 DNA is TGTGCCACCGTGCGGGGGACTGAAGCTTTCTTT.

Comment on this clonotype: Germline and junction disagree at one end, which may indicate a read error. The V call is TRBV28, the J call TRBJ2-7; D is unresolved. The CDR3 spans 14 residues. CDR1 and CDR2 (germline): MDHEN, SYDVKM. In DNA form, the CDR3 reads TGTGCCAGCACCCTAGACGTCCCCTCCTACGGGCAGTACTTC. This translates into CASTLDVPSYGQYF.